This T cell receptor (beta chain) appears in the sequencing data of a study of T-cell memory formation after mild COVID-19. Study context: TCR clusters were mostly confined to one donor each.

Study outcomes and limitations: Researchers found some responding clones in pre-infection memory, a sign that cross-reactive memory joined. Balance between CD4 and CD8 was seen in clones contracting day 15 to 85, and a CD4+ lean was seen in later expanders.

Looked up from germline, CDR1 is SGHTA and CDR2 is FQGTGA. The CDR3 loop spans 16 amino acids. The V segment lost 4 bases and the J segment 3 bases; nucleotides outside the gene matches: 10. TCRalpha and TCRbeta libraries used 5'RACE with constant-segment primers and UMIs. Using its own MiXCR run on the 5' RACE reads, TCRdb lists one record per CDR3 protein. The data show 450,000 or so distinct CDR3 sequences, about 23% seen once. This clonotype appeared a few times. Its cognate antigen is unknown. This clonotype originated in an adult woman who had mild COVID-19 (a few samples of this study predate the infection). Cell type and time point are not known. The chain recombines TRBV7-3 with TRBJ2-5; TRBD1 matches at 8 bases. Sequencing was carried out using PBMCs or a T cell subset sorted from them (not recorded which). The CDR3 here is CASSSYGQGKEETQYF. The CDR3 coding sequence is TGTGCCAGCAGCTCTTATGGACAGGGTAAAGAAGAGACCCAGTACTTC.